A selection of T cell receptor beta chains follows, all from one sample in a study of OX40 agonist ivuxolimab in advanced cancers. Libraries were prepared by immunoSEQ multiplex PCR; TCRdb keeps only in-frame clonotypes and omits some of them. The sample shows tens of thousands of clones, over 80% of them seen only once. The source material was CD4+ or CD8+ T cells sorted from blood, sampled in a trial of the OX40 agonist ivuxolimab. Receptor source: an adult with an advanced solid tumor such as melanoma, head and neck, liver or kidney cancer. CDR3s include the opening cysteine and the closing phenylalanine or tryptophan. The D gene is left open where the match is weak. Expanded clones get a size class; other rows say once, few or many, or leave the size out.

TRBV11-2	TRBD2	.	TRBJ2-7	TGTGCCAGCAGCTTAGCGGGGGGGGTCGAGCAGTACTTC	CASSLAGGVEQYF
TRBV19	.	.	TRBJ1-1	TGTGCCAGCTCAATGGGGGGAGGGAACACTGAAGCTTTCTTT	CASSMGGGNTEAFF
TRBV27	.	.	TRBJ1-2	TGTGCCAGCAGTCCGGTACCTTGGGACTATGGCTACACCTTC	CASSPVPWDYGYTF
TRBV19	.	once	TRBJ2-1	TGTGCCAGTAGTATAGATGCGGGCCTTTCCCCTGAAGGGCAGTTCTTC	CASSIDAGLSPEGQFF
TRBV12-2	.	.	TRBJ2-7	TGTGCAAGTCGCTTAGAAGCACCCGCCCAACGCGAGCAGTACTTC	CASRLEAPAQREQYF
TRBV13	.	.	TRBJ1-3	TGTGCCAGCAGCTTAGGGGTCTCTGGAAACACCATATATTTT	CASSLGVSGNTIYF
TRBV9	.	.	TRBJ1-3	TGTGCCAGCAGCGTAGAGCACTCTGGAAACACCATATATTTT	CASSVEHSGNTIYF
TRBV4-1	TRBD2	.	TRBJ2-5	TGCGCCAGCAGCCTGGGGAGAAAGGGGCTAGCGGGAGAGACCCAGTACTTC	CASSLGRKGLAGETQYF
TRBV28	.	.	TRBJ1-5	TGTGCCAGCAACACTATCGCCCCAGGGCTAAATCAGCCCCAGCATTTT	CASNTIAPGLNQPQHF
TRBV7-3	TRBD2	.	TRBJ2-5	TGTGCCAGCAGCGCGGGACTAGCGGAACAAGAGACCCAGTACTTC	CASSAGLAEQETQYF
TRBV6-5	.	.	TRBJ2-1	TGTGCCAGCAGCCACGGGGGCGAGACTCACAATGAGCAGTTCTTC	CASSHGGETHNEQFF
TRBV14	TRBD1	.	TRBJ1-1	TGTGCCAGCAGCCAAGATCACTGGGACAGGGGGCTCGACACTGAAGCTTTCTTT	CASSQDHWDRGLDTEAFF
TRBV7-8	.	.	TRBJ2-1	TGTGCCAGCAGCTTACAGGGGCCCAAAAATGAGCAGTTCTTC	CASSLQGPKNEQFF
TRBV13	.	.	TRBJ2-1	TGTGCCAGCAGCTTAGGCTTGACTAGTTTTGAGCAGTTCTTC	CASSLGLTSFEQFF
TRBV30	TRBD1	once	TRBJ2-7	TGTGCCTGGAGTCCGCGGGACAGGGGGAACGAGCAGTACTTC	CAWSPRDRGNEQYF
TRBV19	.	.	TRBJ2-1	TGTGCCAGTAGGTGGCAGCGACCAAGTTCCTACAATGAGCAGTTCTTC	CASRWQRPSSYNEQFF
TRBV7-6	TRBD2	.	TRBJ2-1	TGTGCCAGCGGGACTAAGTCCTACAATGAGCAGTTCTTC	CASGTKSYNEQFF
TRBV14	.	once	TRBJ1-1	TGTGCCAGCAGCCGATGGGACGGAAACACTGAAGCTTTCTTT	CASSRWDGNTEAFF
TRBV27	.	.	TRBJ2-7	TGTGCCAGCAGTTACTCCTACACCCTTCCGGTGGGCTACGAGCAGTACTTC	CASSYSYTLPVGYEQYF
TRBV27	.	.	TRBJ2-3	TGTGCCAGCAGTTTAAACGGGGGAACAGATACGCAGTATTTT	CASSLNGGTDTQYF
TRBV7-2	TRBD2	.	TRBJ2-7	TGTGCCAGCACCGCGAGGAGCGGGACTACAAGTTACGAGCAGTACTTC	CASTARSGTTSYEQYF
TRBV7-9	.	.	TRBJ2-1	TGTGCCAGCAGCTCCCCTCGGGGTTACAATGAGCAGTTCTTC	CASSSPRGYNEQFF
TRBV27	TRBD1	.	TRBJ1-4	TGTGCCAGCAGTCCCACAGGGGTCCGTAATGAAAAACTGTTTTTT	CASSPTGVRNEKLFF
TRBV4-1	.	few	TRBJ1-5	TGCGCCAGCAGACGGACTCCAAGCAACAATCAGCCCCAGCATTTT	CASRRTPSNNQPQHF
TRBV6-6	.	.	TRBJ1-4	TGTGCCAGCAGTTACGACGAAAGGGGCGAAAAACTGTTTTTT	CASSYDERGEKLFF
TRBV10-3	.	.	TRBJ1-1	TGTGCCATCAGTGAGGGTCCGGGACAGAACACTGAAGCTTTCTTT	CAISEGPGQNTEAFF
TRBV10-2	.	.	TRBJ1-2	TGCGCCAGCGGAACGGGTGGGATCCTATATGGCTACACCTTC	CASGTGGILYGYTF
TRBV27	.	.	TRBJ2-2	TGTGCCAGCCAGACCGGGTACACCGGGGAGCTGTTTTTT	CASQTGYTGELFF
TRBV4-1	.	.	TRBJ2-1	TGCGCCAGCAGCCAAGTAAGCAGTGGTCTCAGGGATGAGCAGTTCTTC	CASSQVSSGLRDEQFF
TRBV5-1	.	few	TRBJ2-1	TGCGCCAGCAGCTTGGAATATAATGAGCAGTTCTTC	CASSLEYNEQFF
TRBV6-5	.	.	TRBJ1-4	TGTGCCAGCAGTCCCTCGTCGTGGACTAATGAAAAACTGTTTTTT	CASSPSSWTNEKLFF
TRBV6-5	.	.	TRBJ1-4	TGTGCCAGCAGTTACTCGGTAGCAACTAATGAAAAACTGTTTTTT	CASSYSVATNEKLFF
TRBV9	.	.	TRBJ2-3	TGTGCCAGCAGCGGAAGGGGGCGTAGCGGGACAAGCACAGATACGCAGTATTTT	CASSGRGRSGTSTDTQYF
TRBV19	.	.	TRBJ2-1	TGTGCCAGTAGTACAGACAGATCCTACAATGAGCAGTTCTTC	CASSTDRSYNEQFF
TRBV30	.	.	TRBJ1-4	TGTGCCTGGTGTCCCTGGGGAACTAATGAAAAACTGTTTTTT	CAWCPWGTNEKLFF
TRBV4-3	TRBD2	once	TRBJ2-7	TGCGCCAGCAGCCAAGATTTTCCCCCACCACTAGCGGGAGGGCCCTACGAGCAGTACTTC	CASSQDFPPPLAGGPYEQYF
TRBV11-3	TRBD1	.	TRBJ2-7	TGTGCCAGCAGCCCCGGACAGGGGCCCTACGAGCAGTACTTC	CASSPGQGPYEQYF
TRBV29-1	.	.	TRBJ1-1	TGCAGCGTTGAAGACCCAGGGACGAACACTGAAGCTTTCTTT	CSVEDPGTNTEAFF
TRBV7-9	.	.	TRBJ2-7	TGTGCCAGCAGCTTAGCACTGACAGACGAGCAGTACTTC	CASSLALTDEQYF
TRBV6-4	TRBD2	few	TRBJ2-3	TGTGCCAGCAGTGAATCTAGCGGGGGTACAGATACGCAGTATTTT	CASSESSGGTDTQYF
TRBV5-8	.	.	TRBJ2-1	TGTGCCAGCAGCTTAGAGGGGTCCTATGAGCAGTTCTTC	CASSLEGSYEQFF
TRBV10-3	.	.	TRBJ2-7	TGTGCCATCAGTGAGGGCAGCTGGTACGAGCAGTACTTC	CAISEGSWYEQYF
TRBV5-4	.	.	TRBJ2-7	TGTGCCAGCAGCCCCCGGAAAGGGGAGATCGGGGCTTACGAGCAGTACTTC	CASSPRKGEIGAYEQYF
TRBV7-9	.	.	TRBJ2-2	TGTGCCAGCAGCGCCCCTAGCGCCCGACGGGATACCGGGGAGCTGTTTTTT	CASSAPSARRDTGELFF
TRBV7-8	.	.	TRBJ1-1	TGTGCCAGCAGCTTATTTCCTTCGAACTTGGCAACTAACACTGAAGCTTTCTTT	CASSLFPSNLATNTEAFF
TRBV2	TRBD1	.	TRBJ2-1	TGTGCCAGCAGTGAAGGGACAGGTAATGAGCAGTTCTTC	CASSEGTGNEQFF
TRBV30	.	.	TRBJ2-7	TGTGCCTGGAGTGTAAAGGTCTCTCCCTACGAGCAGTACTTC	CAWSVKVSPYEQYF
TRBV21-1	.	.	TRBJ1-1	TGTGCCAGCAGCAAAGCCCAGGACACTGAAGCTTTCTTT	CASSKAQDTEAFF
TRBV6-5	.	.	TRBJ2-1	TGTGCCAGCAGTTACTCAGGGGGGGCAGGTGAGCAGTTCTTC	CASSYSGGAGEQFF
TRBV6-5	.	.	TRBJ1-1	TGTGCCAGCAGTTACGACAGCACTGAAGCTTTCTTT	CASSYDSTEAFF
TRBV18	.	.	TRBJ1-1	TGTGCCAGCTCACCTTCGGGGGGAGGAAACACTGAAGCTTTCTTT	CASSPSGGGNTEAFF
TRBV5-4	.	.	TRBJ2-3	TGTGCCAGCAGCTACGGCAGGGGGGCAGATACGCAGTATTTT	CASSYGRGADTQYF
TRBV23-1	TRBD1	.	TRBJ1-5	TGCGCCAGCAGTCCCGGGACAGGGTCTGGGTATAGCAATCAGCCCCAGCATTTT	CASSPGTGSGYSNQPQHF
TRBV7-2	TRBD1	.	TRBJ2-1	TGTGCCAGCAGCCCCTGGACAGGGGGGAATGAGCAGTTCTTC	CASSPWTGGNEQFF
TRBV9	TRBD2	.	TRBJ2-7	TGTGCCAGCAGCGTAGCTGAAGGGGAGGGCCCAGGGGAGCAGTACTTC	CASSVAEGEGPGEQYF